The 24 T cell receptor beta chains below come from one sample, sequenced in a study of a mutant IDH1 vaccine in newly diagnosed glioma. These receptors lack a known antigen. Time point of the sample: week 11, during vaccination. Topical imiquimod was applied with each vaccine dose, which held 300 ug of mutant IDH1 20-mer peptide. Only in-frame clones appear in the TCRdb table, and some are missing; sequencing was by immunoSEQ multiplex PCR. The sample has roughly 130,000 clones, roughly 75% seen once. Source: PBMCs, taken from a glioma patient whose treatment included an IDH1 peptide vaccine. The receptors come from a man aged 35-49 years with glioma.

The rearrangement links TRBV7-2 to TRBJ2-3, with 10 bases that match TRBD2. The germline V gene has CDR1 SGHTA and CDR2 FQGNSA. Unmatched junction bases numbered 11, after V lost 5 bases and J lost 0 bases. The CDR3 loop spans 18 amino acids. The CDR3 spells CASSRSSGGSSSTDTQYF. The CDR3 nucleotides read TGTGCCAGCAGCCGATCTAGCGGGGGCTCATCTAGCACAGATACGCAGTATTTT.

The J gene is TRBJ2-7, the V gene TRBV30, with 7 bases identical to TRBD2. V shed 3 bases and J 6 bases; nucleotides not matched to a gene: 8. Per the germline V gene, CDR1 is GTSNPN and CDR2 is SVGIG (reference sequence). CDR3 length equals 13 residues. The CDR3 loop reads CAWSPRAGLEQYF. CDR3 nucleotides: TGTGCCTGGAGCCCGAGAGCGGGGCTCGAGCAGTACTTC.

The CDR3 sequence is CASSYDTLRREKLFF. CDR3 in DNA: TGTGCCAGCAGTTATGACACCTTGCGAAGGGAAAAACTGTTTTTT. The chain combines TRBV27 with TRBJ1-4; D remains unclear. This CDR3 comprises 15 residues. Germline loops: CDR1 MNHEY, CDR2 SMNVEV (reference sequence). V lost 4 bases and J 8 bases, leaving 17 bases between the germline ends.

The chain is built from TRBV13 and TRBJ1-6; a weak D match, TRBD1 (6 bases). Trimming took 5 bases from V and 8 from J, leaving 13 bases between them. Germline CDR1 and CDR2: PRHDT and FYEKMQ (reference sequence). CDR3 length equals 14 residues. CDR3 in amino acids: CASSLNRAYSPLHF. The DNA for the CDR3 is TGTGCCAGCAGCCTCAACAGGGCGTATTCACCCCTCCACTTT. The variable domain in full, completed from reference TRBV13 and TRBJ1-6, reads AAGVIQSPRHLIKEKRETATLKCYPIPRHDTVYWYQQGPGQDPQFLISFYEKMQSDKGSIPDRFSAQQFSDYHSELNMSSLELGDSALYFCASSLNRAYSPLHFGNGTRLTVT.

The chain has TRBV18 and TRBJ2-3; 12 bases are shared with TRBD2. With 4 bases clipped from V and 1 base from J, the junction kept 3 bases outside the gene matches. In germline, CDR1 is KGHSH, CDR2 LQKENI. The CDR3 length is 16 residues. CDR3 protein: CASSHTSGGRTDTQYF. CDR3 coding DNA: TGTGCCAGCTCACACACTAGCGGGGGGCGCACAGATACGCAGTATTTT.

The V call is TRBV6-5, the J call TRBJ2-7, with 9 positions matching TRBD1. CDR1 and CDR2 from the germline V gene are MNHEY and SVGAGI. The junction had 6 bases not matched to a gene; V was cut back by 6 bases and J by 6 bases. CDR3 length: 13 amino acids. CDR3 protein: CASSHTGGGEQYF. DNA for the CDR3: TGTGCCAGCAGCCACACAGGGGGCGGCGAGCAGTACTTC.

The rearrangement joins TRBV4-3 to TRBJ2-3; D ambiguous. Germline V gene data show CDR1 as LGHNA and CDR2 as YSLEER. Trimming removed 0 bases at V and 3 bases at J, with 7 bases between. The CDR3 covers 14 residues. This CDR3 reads CASSQERATDTQYF. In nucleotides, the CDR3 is TGCGCCAGCAGCCAAGAAAGGGCGACAGATACGCAGTATTTT.

The CDR3 nucleotides are TGTGCCAGCAGCCTAACAGGGGGCAGCTACGAGCAGTACTTC. Translation: CASSLTGGSYEQYF. The V call is TRBV11-3, the J call TRBJ2-7; 9 bases are shared with TRBD1. Germline trimming cut 5 bases from V and 3 bases from J; bases unmatched to any gene: 5. The CDR3 covers 14 residues. The germline V gene encodes CDR1 SGHNT and CDR2 YENEEA.

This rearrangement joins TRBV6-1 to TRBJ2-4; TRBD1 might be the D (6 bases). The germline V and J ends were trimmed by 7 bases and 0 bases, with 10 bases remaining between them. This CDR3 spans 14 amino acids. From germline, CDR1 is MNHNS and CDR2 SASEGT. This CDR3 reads CASKGELAKNIQYF. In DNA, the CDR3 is TGTGCCAGCAAGGGGGAGTTAGCCAAAAACATTCAGTACTTC.

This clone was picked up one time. The CDR3 DNA reads TGTGCCAGCAGCTTAGTCACACTTGGCGGGAGGGCCCTGGAGCAGTACTTC. This codes for CASSLVTLGGRALEQYF. This chain joins TRBV7-2 and TRBJ2-7, with TRBD2 identical over 9 bases. This CDR3 contains 17 residues. V lost 1 base, J lost 7 bases, and 14 bases stayed unmatched. Germline assignment: CDR1 SGHTA and CDR2 FQGNSA. The full variable domain, completed using reference TRBV7-2 and TRBJ2-7, is GAGVSQSPSNKVTEKGKDVELRCDPISGHTALYWYRQSLGQGLEFLIYFQGNSAPDKSGLPSDRFSAERTGGSVSTLTIQRTQQEDSAVYLCASSLVTLGGRALEQYFGPGTRLTVT.

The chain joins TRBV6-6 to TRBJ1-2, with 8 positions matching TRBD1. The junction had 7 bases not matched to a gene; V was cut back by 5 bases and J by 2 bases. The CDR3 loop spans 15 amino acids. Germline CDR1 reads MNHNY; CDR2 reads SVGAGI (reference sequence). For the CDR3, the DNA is TGTGCCAGCAGTCACGGACAGGGTAACAACTATGGCTACACCTTC. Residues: CASSHGQGNNYGYTF.

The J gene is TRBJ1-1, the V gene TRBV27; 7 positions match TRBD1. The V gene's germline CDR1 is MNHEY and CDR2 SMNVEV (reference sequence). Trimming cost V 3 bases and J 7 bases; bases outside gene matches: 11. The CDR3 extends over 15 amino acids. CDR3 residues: CASSLTGSRGVEAFF. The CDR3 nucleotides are TGTGCCAGCAGTTTGACAGGGTCGAGGGGGGTTGAAGCTTTCTTT.

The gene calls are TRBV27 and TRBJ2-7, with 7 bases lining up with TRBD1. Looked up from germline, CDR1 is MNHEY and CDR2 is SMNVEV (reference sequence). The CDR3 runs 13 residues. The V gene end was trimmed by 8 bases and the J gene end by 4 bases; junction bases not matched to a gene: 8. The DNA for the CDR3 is TGTGCCAGCGGGCCGGGACAGATTTACGAGCAGTACTTC. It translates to CASGPGQIYEQYF.

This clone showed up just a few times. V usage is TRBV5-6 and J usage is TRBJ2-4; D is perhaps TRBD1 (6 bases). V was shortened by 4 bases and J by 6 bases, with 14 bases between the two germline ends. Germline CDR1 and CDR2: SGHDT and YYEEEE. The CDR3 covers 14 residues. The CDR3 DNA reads TGTGCCAGCAGCCTACGGGACATGGGAAACATTCAGTACTTC. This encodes CASSLRDMGNIQYF.

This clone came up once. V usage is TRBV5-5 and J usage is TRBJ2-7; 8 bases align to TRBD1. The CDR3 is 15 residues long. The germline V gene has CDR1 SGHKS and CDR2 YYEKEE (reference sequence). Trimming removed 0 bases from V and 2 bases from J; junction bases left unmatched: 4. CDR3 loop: CASSLGGTGAYEQYF. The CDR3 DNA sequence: TGTGCCAGCAGCTTGGGTGGGACAGGAGCCTACGAGCAGTACTTC.

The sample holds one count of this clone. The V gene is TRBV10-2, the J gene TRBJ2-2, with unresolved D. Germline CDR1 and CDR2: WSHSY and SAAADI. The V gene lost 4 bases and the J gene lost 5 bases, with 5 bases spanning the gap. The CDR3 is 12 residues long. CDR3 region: CASSANTGELFF. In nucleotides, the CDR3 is TGCGCCAGCAGTGCCAATACCGGGGAGCTGTTTTTT.

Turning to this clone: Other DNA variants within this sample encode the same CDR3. The CDR3 DNA sequence: TGCAGCGCGCGGGAGGGCGGCACCGGGGAGCTGTTTTTT. Amino acids: CSAREGGTGELFF. The rearrangement links TRBV29-1 to TRBJ2-2; 9 nucleotides align to TRBD2. V dropped 7 bases and J dropped 4; count of bases not matched to a gene: 4. CDR3 size: 13 residues. Germline-derived CDR1 and CDR2 are SQVTM and ANQGSEA.

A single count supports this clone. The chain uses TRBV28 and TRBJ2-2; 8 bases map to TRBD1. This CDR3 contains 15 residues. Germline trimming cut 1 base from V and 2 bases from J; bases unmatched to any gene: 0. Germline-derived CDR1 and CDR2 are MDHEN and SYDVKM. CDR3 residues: CASSLSGGNTGELFF. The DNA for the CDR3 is TGTGCCAGCAGTTTATCAGGGGGCAACACCGGGGAGCTGTTTTTT.

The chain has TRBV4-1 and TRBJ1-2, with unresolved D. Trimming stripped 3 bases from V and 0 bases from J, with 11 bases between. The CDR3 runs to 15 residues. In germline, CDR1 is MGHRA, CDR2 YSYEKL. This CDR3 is CASSHPGLANYGYTF. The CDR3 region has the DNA TGCGCCAGCAGCCACCCGGGATTAGCTAACTATGGCTACACCTTC.

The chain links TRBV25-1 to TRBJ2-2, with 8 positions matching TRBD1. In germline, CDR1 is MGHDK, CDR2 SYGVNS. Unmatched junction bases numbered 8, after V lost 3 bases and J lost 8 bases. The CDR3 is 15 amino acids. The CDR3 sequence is CASSDPGGAVGELFF. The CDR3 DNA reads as TGTGCCAGCAGTGATCCAGGGGGCGCGGTGGGGGAGCTGTTTTTT.

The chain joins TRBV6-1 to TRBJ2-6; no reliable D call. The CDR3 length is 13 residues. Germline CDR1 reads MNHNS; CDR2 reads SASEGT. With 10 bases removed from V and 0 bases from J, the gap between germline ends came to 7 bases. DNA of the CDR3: TGTGCCACGTGCTTCTCTGGGGCCAACGTCCTGACTTTC. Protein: CATCFSGANVLTF.

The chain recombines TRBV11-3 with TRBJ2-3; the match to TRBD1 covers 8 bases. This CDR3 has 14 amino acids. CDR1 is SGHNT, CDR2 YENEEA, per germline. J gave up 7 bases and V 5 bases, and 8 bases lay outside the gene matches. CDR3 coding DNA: TGTGCCAGCAGCCTAAGACAGGGGATACATACGCAGTATTTT. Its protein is CASSLRQGIHTQYF.

CDR3 bases: TGTGCCGCCGCAGGGGGGCTCAATCAGCCCCAGCATTTT. Translating gives CAAAGGLNQPQHF. The V call is TRBV19, the J call TRBJ1-5; 7 nucleotides agree with TRBD1. The V segment lost 11 bases and the J segment 3 bases; nucleotides outside the gene matches: 7. Per the germline V gene, CDR1 is LNHDA and CDR2 is SQIVND (reference sequence). There are 13 residues in the CDR3.

Here the CDR3 DNA reads TGCGCCAGCAGCCTCGTCGGGGGAGTAGGCCAGTATGAGCAGTTCTTC. Protein sequence: CASSLVGGVGQYEQFF. The V call is TRBV5-1, the J call TRBJ2-1, with D possibly matching TRBD2 (6 bases). CDR3 length: 16 amino acids. The V end was cut by 4 bases, the J end by 8 bases, with 22 bases between. Germline V gene sequence: CDR1 SGHRS, CDR2 YFSETQ.